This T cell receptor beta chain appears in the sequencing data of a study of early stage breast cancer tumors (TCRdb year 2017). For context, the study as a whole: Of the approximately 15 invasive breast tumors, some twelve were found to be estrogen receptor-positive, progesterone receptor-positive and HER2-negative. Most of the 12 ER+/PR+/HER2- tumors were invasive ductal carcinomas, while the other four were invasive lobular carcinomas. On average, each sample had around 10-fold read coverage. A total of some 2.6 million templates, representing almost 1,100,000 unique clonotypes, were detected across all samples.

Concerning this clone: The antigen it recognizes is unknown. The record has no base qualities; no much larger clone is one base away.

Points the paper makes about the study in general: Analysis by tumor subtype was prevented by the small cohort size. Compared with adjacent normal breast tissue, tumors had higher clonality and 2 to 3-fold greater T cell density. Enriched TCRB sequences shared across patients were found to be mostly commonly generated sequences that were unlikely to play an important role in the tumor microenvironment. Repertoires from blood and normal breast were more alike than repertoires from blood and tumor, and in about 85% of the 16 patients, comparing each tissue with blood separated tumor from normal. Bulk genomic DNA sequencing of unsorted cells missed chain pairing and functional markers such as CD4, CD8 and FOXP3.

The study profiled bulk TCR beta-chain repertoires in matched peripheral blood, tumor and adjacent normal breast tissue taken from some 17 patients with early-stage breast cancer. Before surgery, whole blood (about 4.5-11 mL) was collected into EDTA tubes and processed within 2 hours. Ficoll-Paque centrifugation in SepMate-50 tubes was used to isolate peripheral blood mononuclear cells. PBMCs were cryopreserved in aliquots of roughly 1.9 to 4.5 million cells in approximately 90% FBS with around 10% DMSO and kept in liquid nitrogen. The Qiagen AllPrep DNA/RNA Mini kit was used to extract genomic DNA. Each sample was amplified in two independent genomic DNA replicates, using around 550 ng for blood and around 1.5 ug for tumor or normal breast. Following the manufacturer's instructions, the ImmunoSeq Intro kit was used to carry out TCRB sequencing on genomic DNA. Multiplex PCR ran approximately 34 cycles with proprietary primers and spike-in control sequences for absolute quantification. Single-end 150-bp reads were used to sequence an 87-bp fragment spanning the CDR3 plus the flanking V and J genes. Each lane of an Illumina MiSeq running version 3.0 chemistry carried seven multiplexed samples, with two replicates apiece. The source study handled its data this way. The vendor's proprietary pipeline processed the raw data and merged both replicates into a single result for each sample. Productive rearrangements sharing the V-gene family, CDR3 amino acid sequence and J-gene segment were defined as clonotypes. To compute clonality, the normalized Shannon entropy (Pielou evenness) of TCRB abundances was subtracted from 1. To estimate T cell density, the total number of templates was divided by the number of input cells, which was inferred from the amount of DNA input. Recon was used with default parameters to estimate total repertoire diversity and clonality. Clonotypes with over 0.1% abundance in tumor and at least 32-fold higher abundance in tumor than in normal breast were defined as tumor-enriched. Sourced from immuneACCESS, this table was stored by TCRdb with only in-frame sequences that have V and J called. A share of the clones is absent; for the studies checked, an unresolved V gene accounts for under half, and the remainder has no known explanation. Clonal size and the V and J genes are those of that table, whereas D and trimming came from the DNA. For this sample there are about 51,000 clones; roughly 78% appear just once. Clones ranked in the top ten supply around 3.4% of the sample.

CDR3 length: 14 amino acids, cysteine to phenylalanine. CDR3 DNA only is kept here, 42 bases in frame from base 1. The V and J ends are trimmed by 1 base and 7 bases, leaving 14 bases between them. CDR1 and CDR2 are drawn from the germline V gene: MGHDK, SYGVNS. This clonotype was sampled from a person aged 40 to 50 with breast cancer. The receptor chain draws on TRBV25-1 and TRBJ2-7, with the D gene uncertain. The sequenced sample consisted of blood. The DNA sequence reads TGTGCCAGCAGTGAATGGGCTGGCCAGCCGGAGCAGTACTTC. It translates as CASSEWAGQPEQYF.